The 16 T cell receptor beta chains reported below all come from one sample, sequenced in a study of cytomegalovirus exposure and HLA in healthy donors. PCR used 60 Vbeta primers and 13 Jbeta primers. Generated by immunoSEQ multiplex PCR, the TCRdb table keeps only in-frame clones and is missing some. The sample yields approximately 190,000 clones, 84% seen once. The specimen sequenced was PBMCs. The receptor set was obtained from a woman aged 45-65 years in good health and CMV-seropositive.

The CDR3: CASSDTQRGGGETQYF. Here the CDR3 DNA reads TGTGCCAGCAGTGATACCCAGCGGGGGGGCGGAGAGACCCAGTACTTC. This chain uses TRBV25-1 with TRBJ2-5; 10 bases are shared with TRBD2. Germline loops: CDR1 MGHDK, CDR2 SYGVNS. The CDR3 has 16 amino acids. V gave up 3 bases and J gave up 4 bases; unmatched junction bases: 8.

V is TRBV30 and J is TRBJ2-5; D is unresolved. V shed 1 base and J shed 3 bases, with 6 bases lying between them. The CDR3 length is 12 residues. Germline CDR1 is GTSNPN and CDR2 is SVGIG (reference sequence). This chain's CDR3 is CAWSEYKETQYF. As DNA, the CDR3 is TGTGCCTGGAGTGAATACAAAGAGACCCAGTACTTC.

The chain employs TRBV10-1 and TRBJ1-1; 7 nucleotides agree with TRBD1. J lost 3 bases, V lost 6 bases, and 4 bases had no gene match. CDR1 is WNHNN, CDR2 SYGVQD, per germline (reference sequence). This CDR3 contains 13 residues. The CDR3 DNA sequence: TGCGCCAGCAGGGTCGACAGGGACACTGAAGCTTTCTTT. Residues: CASRVDRDTEAFF.

The V gene is TRBV7-3, the J gene TRBJ2-7; D is possibly TRBD2 (5 bases). This CDR3 contains 13 residues. The V and J ends lost 4 bases and 3 bases respectively, with 10 bases between them. CDR1 SGHTA and CDR2 FQGTGA come from the germline V gene. In DNA form, the CDR3 reads TGTGCCAGCAGCTCGGGAATAGGCTACGAGCAGTACTTC. As protein: CASSSGIGYEQYF.

This chain connects TRBV19 to TRBJ2-2; 8 nucleotides agree with TRBD1. The V and J ends lost 6 bases and 5 bases, in that order; junction bases with no gene match: 11. Germline CDR1 reads LNHDA; CDR2 reads SQIVND (reference sequence). CDR3 length equals 16 residues. For the CDR3, the DNA is TGTGCCAGTAGGCTACGCCCGACAGGGGCTACCGGGGAGCTGTTTTTT. This codes for CASRLRPTGATGELFF.

The rearrangement joins TRBV6-5 to TRBJ1-5; D is unclear. V shed 5 bases and J shed 3 bases, with 8 bases lying between them. Germline-derived CDR1 and CDR2 are MNHEY and SVGAGI. The CDR3 runs to 13 residues. The CDR3 protein is CASSPYLNQPQHF. CDR3 DNA sequence: TGTGCCAGCAGTCCCTATCTCAATCAGCCCCAGCATTTT.

J is TRBJ2-1 and V is TRBV14; 10 bases align to TRBD1. The CDR3 spans 16 residues. V was clipped by 8 bases and J by 2 bases; unmatched bases: 9. The germline V gene encodes CDR1 SGHDN and CDR2 FVKESK. The CDR3 DNA follows: TGTGCCAGCTCAAAGCCGGGACAGGGGACCTACAATGAGCAGTTCTTC. Its protein product is CASSKPGQGTYNEQFF.

This clone has more than one count but fewer than ten. This chain connects TRBV7-2 to TRBJ1-1; tentative D call: TRBD1 (5 bases). Germline V gives CDR1 SGHTA, CDR2 FQGNSA. V shed 5 bases and J shed 0 bases, with 10 bases lying between them. This CDR3 region has 14 residues. The CDR3: CASSPQEMNTEAFF. The CDR3, as DNA: TGTGCCAGCAGCCCACAGGAGATGAACACTGAAGCTTTCTTT.

This clone was detected only a few times. The chain is built from TRBV6-1 and TRBJ1-2; unclear D gene. Germline lookup yields CDR1 MNHNS and CDR2 SASEGT. Between the trimmed V and J ends, which lost 3 bases and 5 bases, there was a span of 10 bases. There are 13 residues in the CDR3. The DNA for the CDR3 is TGTGCCAGCAGTGATTCCAGACTTTATGGCTACACCTTC. As protein: CASSDSRLYGYTF.

The rearrangement links TRBV7-9 to TRBJ1-3; D perhaps matches TRBD1 (5 bases). Germline CDR1 and CDR2: SEHNR and FQNEAQ (reference sequence). Trimming took 3 bases from V and 4 from J, leaving 10 bases between them. This CDR3 contains 14 residues. The DNA of the CDR3 is TGTGCCAGCAGCTTCTCCAGGGTCGGAAACACCATATATTTT. As protein: CASSFSRVGNTIYF.

V and J are TRBV4-1 and TRBJ1-1, with 8 bases fitting TRBD1. CDR3 size: 15 residues. Germline trimming cut 7 bases from V and 5 bases from J; bases unmatched to any gene: 12. The V gene's germline CDR1 is MGHRA and CDR2 YSYEKL. The CDR3 DNA is TGCGCCAGCAAAAATCCTGACAGGGGAGGGACTGAAGCTTTCTTT. Its translation: CASKNPDRGGTEAFF.

This sequence joins TRBV6-1 and TRBJ1-5, with 9 bases aligning to TRBD1. Trimming removed 5 bases from V and 5 bases from J; junction bases left unmatched: 1. Germline CDR1 and CDR2: MNHNS and SASEGT. The CDR3 runs to 13 residues. CDR3 residues: CASSRDRDQPQHF. The CDR3 nucleotides read TGTGCCAGCAGTCGGGACAGGGATCAGCCCCAGCATTTT.

This chain uses TRBV6-5 with TRBJ2-1; 8 bases map to TRBD1. The CDR3 has 15 amino acids. J was trimmed by 5 bases and V by 5 bases; bases with no gene match: 8. CDR1 MNHEY and CDR2 SVGAGI come from the germline V gene. Here the CDR3 reads CASSPWGQANNEQFF. CDR3 nucleotide sequence: TGTGCCAGCAGTCCCTGGGGACAGGCTAACAATGAGCAGTTCTTC.

The chain uses TRBV4-3 and TRBJ2-1, with TRBD1 matching 10 bases. J lost 5 bases, V lost 2 bases, and 6 bases had no gene match. The CDR3 consists of 16 residues. The V gene's germline CDR1 is LGHNA and CDR2 YSLEER. CDR3 coding DNA: TGCGCCAGCAGCCAATGGGACAGGGGTAATGACAATGAGCAGTTCTTC. It translates to CASSQWDRGNDNEQFF.

V is TRBV19 and J is TRBJ2-5; 10 nucleotides align to TRBD2. From germline, CDR1 is LNHDA and CDR2 SQIVND (reference sequence). The junction had 5 bases not matched to a gene; V was cut back by 5 bases and J by 2 bases. The CDR3 sequence is 15 residues long. CDR3 amino acids: CASSGIAGGQETQYF. DNA for the CDR3: TGTGCCAGTAGTGGAATAGCGGGGGGTCAAGAGACCCAGTACTTC.

V is TRBV15 and J is TRBJ2-2; possibly TRBD1 for D (6 bases). The CDR3 is 16 amino acids. The V gene lost 3 bases and the J gene lost 5 bases, with 16 bases spanning the gap. From germline, CDR1 is LNHNV and CDR2 YYDKDF (reference sequence). The CDR3 sequence is CATSRGPGDQTGELFF. The DNA for the CDR3 is TGTGCCACCAGCAGGGGTCCAGGGGATCAGACCGGGGAGCTGTTTTTT.